The rows below give T cell receptor beta chains drawn from one sample of a study of T cells in Graves' hyperthyroidism and ophthalmopathy. TCRdb itself ran the multiplex PCR reads through MiXCR, one entry per CDR3 protein. The sample shows around 400,000 distinct CDR3 sequences, 20% to 30% of them seen only once. Sample: blood. Source of these receptors: a man aged 45-65 years with Graves' hyperthyroidism. CDR3s include the opening cysteine and the closing phenylalanine or tryptophan. The D gene is left open where the match is weak. Clone size appears in some rows only: once, few, many, or a class for an expanded clone.

cdr3_length	d_call	j_call	clone_size	v_call	cdr3_aa	cdr3_nt
15	TRBD1	TRBJ1-2	few	TRBV5-1	CASSNRDRGVYGYTF	TGCGCCAGCAGCAACCGGGACAGGGGCGTCTATGGCTACACCTTC
14	.	TRBJ2-2	.	TRBV13	CASSPPSGTGELFF	TGTGCCAGCAGTCCCCCAAGCGGGACCGGGGAGCTGTTTTTT
15	TRBD1	TRBJ2-1	many	TRBV11-3	CASSLGGDRYNEQFF	TGTGCCAGCAGCTTAGGTGGGGACAGATACAATGAGCAGTTCTTC
18	.	TRBJ1-3	.	TRBV12-3/TRBV12-4	CAISSGLGKANSGNTIYF	TGTGCCATCAGCTCCGGACTGGGCAAGGCCAACTCTGGAAACACCATATATTTT
11	.	TRBJ1-4	.	TRBV20-1	CSARDSEKLFF	TGCAGCGCTCGGGACTCGGAAAAACTGTTTTTT
19	.	TRBJ2-6	few	TRBV5-5	CASSFRADGPTSGANVLTF	TGTGCCAGCAGCTTTAGGGCGGACGGACCAACCTCTGGGGCCAACGTCCTGACTTTC
15	TRBD2	TRBJ2-7	many	TRBV20-1	CSALSGLAASYEQYF	TGCAGTGCCTTATCGGGACTAGCGGCTTCCTACGAGCAGTACTTC
16	.	TRBJ2-6	.	TRBV13	CASSLGSISGANVLTF	TGTGCCAGCAGCTTAGGGTCCATCTCTGGGGCCAACGTCCTGACTTTC
14	.	TRBJ1-2	.	TRBV6-1	CASSRTTETYGYTF	TGTGCCAGCAGTCGAACGACAGAGACCTATGGCTACACCTTC
15	TRBD1	TRBJ2-1	once	TRBV7-6	CASSLGTGVRDEQFF	TGTGCCAGCAGCTTAGGGACAGGGGTGAGAGATGAGCAGTTCTTC
13	.	TRBJ1-2	.	TRBV6-1	CASSYERFKGYTF	TGTGCCAGCAGTTACGAGCGATTCAAGGGCTACACCTTC
15	TRBD2	TRBJ2-1	few	TRBV3-1	CASTPGTSSSNEQFF	TGTGCCAGCACCCCCGGGACTAGCTCTAGCAATGAGCAGTTCTTC
14	TRBD1	TRBJ2-7	.	TRBV12-5	CASGTAGQGVEQYF	TGTGCTAGTGGTACGGCGGGACAGGGTGTCGAGCAGTACTTC
16	.	TRBJ1-2	many	TRBV12-3/TRBV12-4	CASSPALGLGPGGYTF	TGTGCCAGCAGCCCAGCCCTCGGGCTGGGCCCGGGTGGCTACACCTTC
17	TRBD2	TRBJ2-7	once	TRBV12-5	CASGSTRGTSAGYEQYF	TGTGCTAGTGGTTCCACACGCGGGACTAGCGCAGGCTACGAGCAGTACTTC
17	.	TRBJ2-6	.	TRBV12-3/TRBV12-4	CASSFFQGGTGANVLTF	TGTGCCAGCAGTTTCTTCCAGGGAGGAACTGGGGCCAACGTCCTGACTTTC
16	.	TRBJ2-3	few	TRBV29-1	CSVVGRREGRTDTQYF	TGCAGCGTTGTCGGCAGGAGGGAAGGTCGCACAGATACGCAGTATTTT
14	.	TRBJ1-1	.	TRBV30	CAWSVNSLNTEDFF	TGTGCCTGGAGTGTAAACAGTTTAAACACTGAAGATTTCTTT
11	.	TRBJ2-7	.	TRBV6-2/TRBV6-3	CASSYSAEQYF	TGTGCCAGCAGTTACTCAGCCGAGCAGTACTTC
15	.	TRBJ1-2	.	TRBV6-2/TRBV6-3	CASSPRVWANYGYTF	TGTGCCAGCAGTCCACGGGTGTGGGCGAACTATGGCTACACCTTC
13	.	TRBJ2-5	few	TRBV10-2	CASRVGREETQYF	TGCGCCAGCAGGGTTGGTAGGGAAGAGACCCAGTACTTC
16	TRBD2	TRBJ2-1	.	TRBV7-9	CASSIIAGDSYNEQFF	TGTGCCAGCAGCATTATAGCGGGGGACTCCTACAATGAGCAGTTCTTC
15	TRBD2	TRBJ2-1	many	TRBV27	CASSANWEGYNEQFF	TGTGCCAGCAGTGCCAATTGGGAGGGGTACAATGAGCAGTTCTTC
16	.	TRBJ2-1	many	TRBV7-2	CASSLRFGTNYNEQFF	TGTGCCAGCAGCTTAAGGTTCGGGACAAATTACAATGAGCAGTTCTTC
16	.	TRBJ2-3	few	TRBV12-3/TRBV12-4	CASSLGFLGSSDTQYF	TGTGCCAGCAGTTTAGGGTTTCTCGGGAGTTCAGATACGCAGTATTTT
13	.	TRBJ2-7	few	TRBV6-1	CASSGRADYEQYF	TGTGCCAGCAGTGGTCGGGCCGACTACGAGCAGTACTTC
14	TRBD1	TRBJ1-1	few	TRBV6-1	CASSVTGANTEAFF	TGTGCCAGCAGCGTCACAGGGGCCAACACTGAAGCTTTCTTT
16	TRBD2	TRBJ2-7	.	TRBV5-1	CASSLGTTSGAYEQYF	TGCGCCAGCAGCTTGGGGACCACTAGCGGTGCTTACGAGCAGTACTTC
14	TRBD1	TRBJ2-3	many	TRBV5-1	CATRQGSSTDTQYF	TGCGCCACTCGACAGGGGTCAAGCACAGATACGCAGTATTTT
18	TRBD2	TRBJ2-7	few	TRBV6-1	CASGSGVAGDIWTYEQYF	TGTGCCAGTGGATCTGGGGTAGCGGGAGACATTTGGACCTACGAGCAGTACTTC
17	TRBD2	TRBJ2-1	few	TRBV5-1	CASSLEPSGLAYYEQFF	TGCGCCAGCAGCTTGGAGCCTTCGGGACTAGCGTACTATGAGCAGTTCTTC
15	TRBD1	TRBJ1-1	few	TRBV12-3/TRBV12-4	CASGPPRQGNTEAFF	TGTGCCAGCGGCCCGCCTCGACAGGGAAACACTGAAGCTTTCTTT
17	TRBD1	TRBJ2-5	few	TRBV9	CASSVASGTGIVETQYF	TGTGCCAGCAGCGTAGCATCCGGGACAGGGATAGTTGAGACCCAGTACTTC